This T cell receptor (beta chain) derives from a study of shared clonotypes between healthy human individuals. Study-level information: Three plates were used per donor for CD4 naive, three for CD4 memory, two for CD8 naive and one for CD8 memory. Regarding the study as a whole: Unshared clonotypes carried lower generation probabilities than those common to all four donors. Several donors held 5% to 5.5% of naive CD4 clonotypes in common.

Notes on this clone: What it recognizes is unknown. Within the sample, other DNA sequences also encode this same CDR3.

The CDR3 covers 14 residues. V lost 0 bases and J 2 bases, leaving 7 bases between the germline ends. The germline V gene has CDR1 SGDLS and CDR2 YYNGEE. Generated by immunoSEQ multiplex PCR, the TCRdb table keeps only in-frame clones and is missing some. The sample includes over 2,000,000 clones, just under 95% of them seen just once. Selected positively for CCR7 and CD45RO-negative, naive CD8 cells excluded terminally differentiated effector memory CD45RA+ cells. The genes are TRBV9 and TRBJ2-3, with unresolved D. Input material: naive CD8+ T cells from PBMCs. This sequence originates from a man aged 18 to 30 in good health. Some clones in this sample may be carry-over from other donors' samples. The CDR3 spells CASSVVGNTDTQYF. The CDR3 DNA follows: TGTGCCAGCAGCGTAGTTGGTAACACAGATACGCAGTATTTT. Using reference TRBV9 and TRBJ2-3 for the parts outside the CDR3, the full variable domain is DSGVTQTPKHLITATGQRVTLRCSPRSGDLSVYWYQQSLDQGLQFLIQYYNGEERAKGNILERFSAQQFPDLHSELNLSSLELGDSALYFCASSVVGNTDTQYFGPGTRLTVL.